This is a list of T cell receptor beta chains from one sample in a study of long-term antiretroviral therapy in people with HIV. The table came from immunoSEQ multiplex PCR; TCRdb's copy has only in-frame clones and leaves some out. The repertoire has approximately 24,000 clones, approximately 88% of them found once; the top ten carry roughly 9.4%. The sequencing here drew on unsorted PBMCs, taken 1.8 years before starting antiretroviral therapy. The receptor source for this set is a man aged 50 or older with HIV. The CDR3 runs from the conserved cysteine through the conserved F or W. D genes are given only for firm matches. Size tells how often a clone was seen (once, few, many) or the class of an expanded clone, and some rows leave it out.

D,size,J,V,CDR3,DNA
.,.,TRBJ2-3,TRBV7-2,CASSLGSFTDTQYF,TGTGCCAGCAGCCTGGGGTCTTTCACAGATACGCAGTATTTT
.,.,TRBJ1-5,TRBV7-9,CASSLSRDQPQHF,TGTGCCAGCAGCTTAAGCCGGGATCAGCCCCAGCATTTT
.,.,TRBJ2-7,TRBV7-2,CASSMDHLTGYEQYF,TGTGCCAGCAGCATGGACCATCTGACAGGATACGAGCAGTACTTC
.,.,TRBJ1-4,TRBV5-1,CASTLQGSGLLNEKLFF,TGCGCCAGCACCCTACAAGGCTCGGGATTACTTAATGAAAAACTGTTTTTT
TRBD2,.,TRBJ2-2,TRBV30,CAWSLAVNTGELFF,TGTGCCTGGAGTCTAGCGGTGAACACCGGGGAGCTGTTTTTT
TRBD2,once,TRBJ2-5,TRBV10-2,CASSEPFGTRLGTQYF,TGCGCCAGCAGTGAGCCCTTCGGGACTAGATTAGGGACCCAGTACTTC
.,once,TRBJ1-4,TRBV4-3,CASSQVRQFLNEKLFF,TGCGCCAGCAGCCAAGTTAGACAGTTCCTAAATGAAAAACTGTTTTTT
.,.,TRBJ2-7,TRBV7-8,CASSWGQGKLSYEQYF,TGTGCCAGCAGCTGGGGCCAGGGAAAACTTTCCTACGAGCAGTACTTC
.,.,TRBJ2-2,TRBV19,CASSIGPEPGELFF,TGTGCCAGTAGTATAGGACCCGAGCCCGGGGAGCTGTTTTTT
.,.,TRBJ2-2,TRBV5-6,CASSLGPPTMNTGELFF,TGTGCCAGCAGCTTGGGACCCCCCACGATGAACACCGGGGAGCTGTTTTTT
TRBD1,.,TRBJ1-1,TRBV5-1,CASSLQGWGAFF,TGCGCCAGCAGCCTACAGGGGTGGGGAGCTTTCTTT
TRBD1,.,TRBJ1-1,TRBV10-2,CASSDRGLSEAFF,TGCGCCAGCAGCGACAGGGGGCTATCTGAAGCTTTCTTT
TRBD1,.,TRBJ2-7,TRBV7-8,CASSDGQGDFYEQYF,TGTGCCAGCAGCGACGGACAGGGTGATTTTTACGAGCAGTACTTC
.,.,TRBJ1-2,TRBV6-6,CASSSGLTRGYTF,TGTGCCAGCAGTTCGGGACTGACGCGGGGCTACACCTTC
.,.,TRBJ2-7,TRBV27,CASSLLVSASEQYF,TGTGCCAGCAGTTTATTGGTCAGTGCCTCCGAGCAGTACTTC
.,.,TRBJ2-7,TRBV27,CASSPTFRGRDEQYF,TGTGCCAGCAGTCCCACATTTCGGGGGCGAGACGAGCAGTACTTC
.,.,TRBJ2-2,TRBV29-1,CSVSSDGSGELFF,TGCAGCGTTTCCTCGGACGGGTCCGGGGAGCTGTTTTTT
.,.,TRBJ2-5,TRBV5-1,CASSLAEGQETQYF,TGCGCCAGCAGCCTCGCCGAGGGACAAGAGACCCAGTACTTC
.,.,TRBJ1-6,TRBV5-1,CASSLGTIFNSPLHF,TGCGCCAGCAGCTTGGGCACGATTTTTAATTCACCCCTCCACTTT
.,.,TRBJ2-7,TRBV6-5,CASSTPGLTYEQYF,TGTGCCAGCAGTACCCCCGGCCTGACCTACGAGCAGTACTTC
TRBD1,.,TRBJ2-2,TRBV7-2,CASSPQGASNTGELFF,TGTGCCAGCAGCCCCCAGGGGGCGTCGAACACCGGGGAGCTGTTTTTT
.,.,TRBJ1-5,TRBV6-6,CASRQLRDRNQPQHF,TGTGCCAGCAGACAGCTCCGGGACCGCAATCAGCCCCAGCATTTT
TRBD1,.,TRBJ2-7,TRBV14,CASSPTGATSSYEQYF,TGTGCCAGCAGTCCGACAGGGGCTACCAGCTCCTACGAGCAGTACTTC
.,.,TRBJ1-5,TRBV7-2,CASSSREGNQPQHF,TGTGCCAGCAGCAGCCGGGAGGGCAATCAGCCCCAGCATTTT
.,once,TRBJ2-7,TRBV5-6,CASSLEFRPDEQYF,TGTGCCAGCAGCTTGGAGTTTCGGCCCGACGAGCAGTACTTC
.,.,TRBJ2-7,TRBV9,CASSPGIAEASYEQYF,TGTGCCAGCAGCCCCGGTATCGCCGAGGCCTCCTACGAGCAGTACTTC
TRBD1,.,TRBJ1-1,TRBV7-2,CASSPIQGTSFF,TGTGCCAGCAGCCCTATACAGGGGACATCTTTCTTT
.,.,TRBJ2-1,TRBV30,CAWNAMGYNEQFF,TGTGCCTGGAATGCGATGGGGTACAATGAGCAGTTCTTC
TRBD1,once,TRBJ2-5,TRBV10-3,CATTQGAQETQYF,TGTGCCACCACACAGGGGGCGCAAGAGACCCAGTACTTC
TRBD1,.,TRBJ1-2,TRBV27,CASRRQGLVYGYTF,TGTGCCAGCAGGAGACAGGGCCTAGTCTATGGCTACACCTTC
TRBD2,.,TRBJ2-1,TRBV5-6,CASSPGTSGSYYNEQFF,TGTGCCAGCAGCCCCGGGACTAGCGGGAGTTACTACAATGAGCAGTTCTTC
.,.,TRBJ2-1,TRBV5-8,CASSLVPEANEQFF,TGTGCCAGCAGCTTGGTCCCTGAGGCCAATGAGCAGTTCTTC
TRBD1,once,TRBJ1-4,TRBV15,CATSPLQGQGLFF,TGTGCCACCAGCCCACTACAGGGACAGGGTCTGTTTTTT
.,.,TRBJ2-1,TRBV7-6,CASSAPPRRNYNEQFF,TGTGCCAGCAGCGCCCCCCCGAGGCGGAACTACAATGAGCAGTTCTTC
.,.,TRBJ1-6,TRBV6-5,CASSYLVSSYNSPLHF,TGTGCCAGCAGTTACCTTGTCAGCTCCTATAATTCACCCCTCCACTTT
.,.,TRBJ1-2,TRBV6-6,CASSFGGADGYTF,TGTGCCAGCAGTTTCGGGGGCGCAGATGGCTACACCTTC
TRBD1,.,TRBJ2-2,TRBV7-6,CASSSDRGTGELFF,TGTGCCAGCAGCTCGGACAGGGGGACCGGGGAGCTGTTTTTT